The rows below give T cell receptor beta chains drawn from one sample of a study of shared clonotypes between healthy human individuals. Data came from immunoSEQ multiplex PCR; TCRdb stores just in-frame clones and leaves some out. The sample consists of roughly 660,000 clones, 90% of them appearing once. The specimen was memory CD8+ T cells from PBMCs. These receptors were taken from a man aged 18 to 29 in good health. Some clones in this sample may be carry-over from other donors' samples. The CDR3 runs from the conserved cysteine through the conserved F or W. D genes are given only for firm matches. For some rows the clone size is stated as once, few or many, or as a class when expanded; others skip it.

NA	TRBJ2-7	NA	TRBV7-9	CASSFSGTPYEQYF	TGTGCCAGCAGCTTTTCGGGGACACCCTACGAGCAGTACTTC
NA	TRBJ2-7	NA	TRBV28	CASSFDEGHGRYEQYF	TGTGCCAGCAGTTTTGACGAGGGGCATGGTCGCTACGAGCAGTACTTC
NA	TRBJ2-5	NA	TRBV15	CATSRAGVETQYF	TGTGCCACCAGCAGAGCAGGGGTTGAGACCCAGTACTTC
TRBD2	TRBJ2-7	once	TRBV18	CASSPAGTSVSEQYF	TGTGCCAGCTCACCGGCCGGGACTAGCGTTTCCGAGCAGTACTTC
TRBD1	TRBJ2-7	NA	TRBV19	CASRDRGVSYEQYF	TGTGCCAGTAGGGACAGGGGGGTCTCCTACGAGCAGTACTTC
TRBD2	TRBJ2-1	NA	TRBV27	CASSLGLAGDRFF	TGTGCCAGCAGTTTAGGACTAGCGGGAGACCGGTTCTTC
NA	TRBJ1-1	NA	TRBV15	CATREGSRTEAFF	TGTGCCACCAGGGAGGGGAGTAGGACTGAAGCTTTCTTT
TRBD1	TRBJ2-7	NA	TRBV14	CASSQLRTGAYEQYF	TGTGCCAGCAGCCAACTTAGGACAGGGGCCTACGAGCAGTACTTC
NA	TRBJ2-7	NA	TRBV19	CASSPAGYEQYF	TGTGCCAGTAGTCCGGCGGGTTACGAGCAGTACTTC
NA	TRBJ1-3	NA	TRBV19	CASIENRDFGNTIYF	TGTGCCAGTATCGAAAACAGAGACTTTGGAAACACCATATATTTT
NA	TRBJ2-5	NA	TRBV27	CASRTIDWETQYF	TGTGCCAGCAGAACAATAGATTGGGAGACCCAGTACTTC
NA	TRBJ1-1	few	TRBV5-1	CASSLDSLMNTEAFF	TGCGCCAGCAGCCTGGACAGCCTCATGAACACTGAAGCTTTCTTT
NA	TRBJ2-3	NA	TRBV7-2	CASNKKTDTQYF	TGTGCCAGCAACAAGAAGACAGATACGCAGTATTTT
TRBD1	TRBJ2-7	NA	TRBV19	CASSFGTGPPYEQYF	TGTGCCAGTAGTTTCGGGACAGGGCCGCCCTACGAGCAGTACTTC
NA	TRBJ2-2	NA	TRBV6-5	CASSLQGAGELFF	TGTGCCAGCAGTCTACAAGGCGCCGGGGAGCTGTTTTTT
TRBD2	TRBJ2-2	NA	TRBV5-4	CASSFGPSGSGTGELFF	TGTGCCAGCAGCTTCGGTCCTAGCGGGAGTGGTACCGGGGAGCTGTTTTTT
NA	TRBJ1-5	NA	TRBV7-8	CASSRRGGNQPQHF	TGTGCCAGCAGCCGACGGGGGGGCAATCAGCCCCAGCATTTT
TRBD1	TRBJ1-1	NA	TRBV9	CASRGGTGGNTEAFF	TGTGCCAGCAGGGGAGGGACAGGGGGAAACACTGAAGCTTTCTTT
NA	TRBJ2-7	NA	TRBV27	CASSLVAGLYEQYF	TGTGCCAGCAGTTTAGTTGCGGGCCTCTACGAGCAGTACTTC
NA	TRBJ2-2	NA	TRBV7-9	CASTPPGHFSRGSGELFF	TGTGCCAGCACCCCCCCCGGACACTTTTCCCGCGGTTCCGGGGAGCTGTTTTTT
TRBD2	TRBJ2-7	NA	TRBV18	CASSPPVAGDHEQYF	TGTGCCAGCTCACCGCCGGTAGCGGGAGATCACGAGCAGTACTTC
TRBD2	TRBJ2-3	NA	TRBV25-1	CASSLGTSVSDTQYF	TGTGCCAGCAGCCTCGGGACTAGCGTGTCAGATACGCAGTATTTT
NA	TRBJ2-7	NA	TRBV25-1	CASSNNFYEQYF	TGTGCCAGCAGCAACAACTTTTACGAGCAGTACTTC
NA	TRBJ1-5	NA	TRBV7-9	CASSLVTGARDSNQPQHF	TGTGCCAGCAGCTTAGTAACGGGGGCGCGGGATAGCAATCAGCCCCAGCATTTT
NA	TRBJ2-3	once	TRBV21-1	CASSQRVSTDTQYF	TGTGCCAGCAGCCAGCGGGTTAGCACAGATACGCAGTATTTT
TRBD1	TRBJ2-5	NA	TRBV7-3	CASSLTGGRETQYF	TGTGCCAGCAGCTTAACAGGGGGCCGAGAGACCCAGTACTTC
TRBD2	TRBJ2-7	once	TRBV9	CASSVDGGRPTYEQYF	TGTGCCAGCAGCGTAGACGGCGGGAGGCCTACCTACGAGCAGTACTTC
NA	TRBJ2-1	NA	TRBV29-1	CSVEDQGRSSYNEQFF	TGCAGCGTTGAAGATCAAGGGAGAAGTTCCTACAATGAGCAGTTCTTC
NA	TRBJ2-1	NA	TRBV19	CASSIGPLGSYNEQFF	TGTGCCAGTAGTATAGGACCCCTAGGCTCCTACAATGAGCAGTTCTTC
NA	TRBJ1-1	NA	TRBV19	CASSPGLQGSEAFF	TGTGCCAGTAGTCCAGGACTACAGGGATCTGAAGCTTTCTTT
TRBD1	TRBJ2-7	NA	TRBV30	CAWSVGTGGDEQYF	TGTGCCTGGAGTGTGGGGACAGGGGGCGACGAGCAGTACTTC
NA	TRBJ2-1	NA	TRBV29-1	CSVQMTGRNEQFF	TGCAGCGTGCAGATGACAGGGAGGAATGAGCAGTTCTTC
TRBD1	TRBJ2-1	NA	TRBV6-5	CASSSGQGNNEQFF	TGTGCCAGCAGTAGCGGACAGGGTAACAATGAGCAGTTCTTC
TRBD1	TRBJ2-5	once	TRBV30	CAWNHRTGAVGETQYF	TGTGCCTGGAACCACAGGACAGGCGCGGTAGGGGAGACCCAGTACTTC
TRBD1	TRBJ2-4	NA	TRBV4-3	CASSQAPRRGQNIQYF	TGCGCCAGCAGCCAAGCCCCTCGAAGGGGGCAAAACATTCAGTACTTC
NA	TRBJ1-1	few	TRBV9	CASSVGTAEAFF	TGTGCCAGCAGCGTAGGGACTGCTGAAGCTTTCTTT
TRBD2	TRBJ2-1	NA	TRBV11-2	CASSLGGLAAYNEQFF	TGTGCCAGCAGCTTAGGGGGACTAGCGGCCTACAATGAGCAGTTCTTC
NA	TRBJ1-2	NA	TRBV27	CASSLSPGSHHGYTF	TGTGCCAGCAGTTTATCGCCGGGGAGTCACCATGGCTACACCTTC
NA	TRBJ1-1	NA	TRBV27	CASSGVWGNTEAFF	TGTGCCAGCAGTGGGGTGTGGGGGAACACTGAAGCTTTCTTT
TRBD2	TRBJ2-2	NA	TRBV28	CASSPRAGFAGELFF	TGTGCCAGCAGTCCCAGAGCGGGGTTTGCCGGGGAGCTGTTTTTT